The clone carrying this T cell receptor beta chain was observed a handful of times. Antigen specificity is unknown. MiXCR was run by TCRdb on the 5' RACE reads, yielding one entry per CDR3 protein. The sample shows fewer than 650,000 distinct CDR3 sequences, roughly 13% of them seen only once. These data come from a study of CD8 T cells in ankylosing spondylitis. Study-wide results and limits: Some motif variants had been reported before (in reactive arthritis synovial fluid and blood). Characteristic, it appeared, of ankylosing spondylitis blood was a TCR beta motif of several highly homologous variants.

Germline values: CDR1 DFQATT, CDR2 SNEGSKA (reference sequence). Trimming cost V 5 bases and J 0 bases; bases outside gene matches: 3. CDR3 length: 13 residues. The sequence derives from a male donor with ankylosing spondylitis. This chain uses TRBV20-1 with TRBJ1-1; 7 nucleotides agree with TRBD1. Sequenced sample: blood, either unsorted or a sorted T cell fraction (not recorded which). In DNA, the CDR3 is TGCAGTGCTGGGGGGACAGTGAACACTGAAGCTTTCTTT. Its protein product is CSAGGTVNTEAFF.